This paragraph reports one T cell receptor beta chain. Its antigen is not yet known. Per-base qualities were not stored, and no clone one base away is much larger. This record belongs to a study of beta chain features in type 1 diabetes (dated by TCRdb to 2016 to 2019). With respect to the entire study: Patients and healthy donors did not differ in mean age, gender distribution, total cell number or subset yield. A total of under 120,000,000 sorted cells were examined across all samples, and RNA yield correlated strongly with the number of cells per subset. The study compared the TCRB repertoires of sorted circulating CD4+ T cell subsets in recently diagnosed type 1 diabetes patients with those in matched healthy donors. Regulatory and stem cell-like memory subsets were isolated from only 8 patients and about eight healthy donors, whereas naive and central memory subsets came from all 30 or so donors. The study at large found these results: Shorter templates might be favored by PCR, yet because patient and control samples were amplified and corrected together, any such skew would affect both groups equally. In all four CD4+ subsets, TCRB CDR3 length was moderately but significantly shorter in type 1 diabetes patients. Because small numbers of individuals were included in the HLA sub-analyses, any influence of HLA type on TCRB rearrangement was left unresolved. At VDJ recombination sites, patients with type 1 diabetes made fewer insertions and deleted more nucleotides, a pattern implying thymic rearrangement abnormalities. Because cDNA rather than genomic DNA was sequenced, highly expressing activated cells could have been over-represented, although no difference in activation and CD3 levels was found between groups. Naive, central memory and regulatory TCRB repertoires appeared more similar among patients than among healthy donors.

Each donor gave one peripheral blood draw, roughly 0.12 L on average, collected into heparinised tubes. Using a panel that included CD45RO, CCR7, CD25, CD127, CD95 and CD27, naive, central memory, regulatory and stem cell-like memory CD4+ T cells were sorted on a BD FACSAria II. Every sorted population had a purity above 95%. PBMCs were isolated immediately by Lymphoprep density gradient centrifugation and stained directly without culture. Samples were stained and sorted in pairs, with one healthy donor and one patient per experiment, so that batch effects were minimized. Taken from the germline V gene (reference sequence), the CDR1 and CDR2 loops are SGHNT and YYREEE. Cut back by 4 bases and 2 bases, the V and J ends lie 14 bases apart. The CDR3 numbers 15 residues from cysteine through phenylalanine. Solely the CDR3 DNA is kept, with 45 bases framed from the first base. The entire isolated RNA was reverse transcribed using the High Capacity cDNA Reverse Transcription Kit, and thus expressed TCRB transcripts were sequenced. Deep immunoSEQ sequencing was performed on naive, central memory and regulatory T cell samples, with an average of roughly 4 million total reads per sample. Sorted cells were lysed in RLT buffer, and RNA was extracted using DNase-treated RNeasy Micro or Mini kits according to cell number. To prevent cross-contamination, each cell subset was processed individually, whereas patient and healthy donor samples were processed jointly. The immunoSEQ multiplex PCR was used to amplify TCRB sequences from cDNA, yielding 87-bp fragments that span the CDR3 region. The amplicons were sequenced using the Illumina HiSeq platform. For the original study's pipeline: PCR bias was computationally corrected using synthetic template baselines, reads within Hamming distance 2 were collapsed, and singletons that could not be merged were discarded. Reads were aligned against IMGT to assign V, D and J genes, CDR3 length and insertions or deletions at six rearrangement sites. Within each subset, clonotype counts were normalized to sorted cell number, and only after that were true diversity and Gini coefficients computed with the tcR R package. The overlap coefficient, calculated on TCRB nucleotide sequences, was used to measure repertoire sharing. As a proxy for the pre-selection repertoire, out-of-frame TCRB sequences from naive cells were analyzed. This is the immuneACCESS table as TCRdb keeps it, with only in-frame sequences that have V and J called. A part of the clones is gone; compared with another copy, unresolved V genes explain less than half, and the rest is unexplained. V and J calls and clone size are given by that table; D and trimming were obtained from the DNA. Recorded for this sample are some 400,000 clones; roughly 16% of them occurred a single time. Approximately 0.02% of the sample is in the top ten clones.

The sequence derives from a young woman in good health. The source material was naive CD4+ T cells from blood. The sample's cell subset or site label, decoded: true naive CD4+ T cells. Here the chain combines TRBV5-4 and TRBJ2-3; TRBD1 is perhaps the D gene, given 5 matching bases. This receptor carries the CDR3 CASSPTTGITDTQYF. The DNA sequence is as follows: TGTGCCAGCAGCCCAACCACAGGAATCACAGATACGCAGTATTTT.